This entry describes one T cell receptor beta chain. The CDR3 has 18 amino acids. The V and J ends lost 0 bases and 0 bases, in that order; junction bases with no gene match: 11. Germline CDR1 reads SGHKS; CDR2 reads YYEKEE (reference sequence). This specimen belongs to a study of control samples from healthy donors and cancer patients. TCRdb's table, derived via immunoSEQ multiplex PCR, lists solely in-frame clones and lacks some. The data contain around 250,000 clones, over 75% of them singletons. Sequencing was carried out using PBMCs. V usage is TRBV5-5 and J usage is TRBJ2-7; 8 bases fit TRBD1. This sequence originates from a woman aged 60-75 years with lung cancer. CDR3 amino acids: CASSLDRPGTGFSYEQYF. Here the CDR3 DNA reads TGTGCCAGCAGCTTGGACCGGCCCGGGACAGGATTCTCCTACGAGCAGTACTTC.